A selection of T cell receptor beta chains follows, all from one sample in a study of blood T cells in healthy people across ages. TCRdb re-derived calls from the 5' RACE reads in MiXCR, one entry per CDR3 protein. The repertoire has 1.5 million to 2 million distinct CDR3 sequences, approximately 40% of them found once; the top ten carry about 23%. Sample: blood. The receptors originated from a human donor in good health. Both conserved end residues are part of each CDR3. Fields, in order: D gene, V gene, J gene, clone size, CDR3 protein, CDR3 DNA. The D gene is left open where the match is weak. A row's size may be missing; if present it is once, few, many or a size class.

>-|TRBV7-2|TRBJ2-6|-
CASNKEGPGANVLTF
TGTGCCAGCAACAAAGAGGGGCCTGGGGCCAACGTCCTGACTTTC
>-|TRBV29-1|TRBJ1-1|few
CSVEDLLNTEAFF
TGCAGCGTTGAAGATCTACTGAACACTGAAGCTTTCTTT
>-|TRBV29-1|TRBJ2-7|-
CSVEPPGGEQYF
TGCAGCGTTGAACCACCTGGGGGCGAGCAGTACTTC
>TRBD1|TRBV10-3|TRBJ2-7|-
CAISETRDRGSYEQYF
TGTGCCATCAGTGAGACCCGGGACAGGGGGTCCTACGAGCAGTACTTC
>-|TRBV7-8|TRBJ2-7|few
CASSLEGDLYEQYF
TGTGCCAGCAGCTTAGAAGGGGATCTGTACGAGCAGTACTTC
>-|TRBV4-1|TRBJ1-4|few
CASSLLRTDPNEKLFF
TGCGCCAGCAGCCTCCTACGGACAGACCCAAATGAAAAACTGTTTTTT
>-|TRBV4-1|TRBJ2-1|-
CASSQDHGKQFF
TGCGCCAGCAGCCAAGATCACGGGAAACAGTTCTTC
>-|TRBV5-1|TRBJ2-1|few
CASGTGTTIYNEQFF
TGCGCCAGCGGTACAGGGACCACCATCTACAATGAGCAGTTCTTC
>TRBD1|TRBV29-1|TRBJ2-1|-
CSVERQGAYNEQFF
TGCAGCGTTGAGCGGCAGGGGGCCTACAATGAGCAGTTCTTC
>-|TRBV7-9|TRBJ2-3|-
CASSNSTSLFTDTQYF
TGTGCCAGCAGCAACTCGACTAGTCTTTTCACAGATACGCAGTATTTT
>-|TRBV30|TRBJ2-1|few
CAWSESSYNEQFF
TGTGCCTGGAGTGAGAGCTCCTACAATGAGCAGTTCTTC
>-|TRBV6-1|TRBJ1-2|-
CASYLQRFYGYTF
TGTGCCAGTTACCTTCAGAGATTCTATGGCTACACCTTC
>-|TRBV9|TRBJ1-6|-
CASSVEDSYSPLHF
TGTGCCAGCAGCGTGGAGGACAGCTATTCACCCCTCCACTTT
>-|TRBV20-1|TRBJ2-7|few
CSATRNRLRAYEQYF
TGCAGTGCTACCCGAAACAGATTGAGGGCCTACGAGCAGTACTTC
>-|TRBV10-3|TRBJ1-6|-
CATSGKQFDYNSPLHF
TGTGCCACAAGTGGCAAACAGTTCGACTATAATTCACCCCTCCACTTT
>-|TRBV13|TRBJ1-2|-
CASSPSGGGFNYGYTF
TGTGCCAGCAGCCCGTCCGGGGGAGGATTTAACTATGGCTACACCTTC
>TRBD1|TRBV6-2/TRBV6-3|TRBJ2-1|-
CASDTGGRRNEQFF
TGTGCCAGCGACACAGGGGGTAGGCGCAATGAGCAGTTCTTC
>-|TRBV7-2|TRBJ1-3|few
CASSFDGYSGNTIYF
TGTGCCAGCAGCTTTGACGGTTACTCTGGAAACACCATATATTTT
>-|TRBV18|TRBJ2-1|-
CASSPWGRNYNEQFF
TGTGCCAGCTCCCCGTGGGGCCGCAACTACAATGAGCAGTTCTTC
>-|TRBV6-6|TRBJ1-1|-
CASRYSFGNTEAFF
TGTGCCAGCAGATACAGTTTTGGGAACACTGAAGCTTTCTTT
>-|TRBV3-1|TRBJ1-2|many
CASSQGDYGYTF
TGTGCCAGCAGCCAAGGGGACTATGGCTACACCTTC
>-|TRBV9|TRBJ2-3|-
CASSVITGTTDTQYF
TGTGCCAGCAGCGTCATCACCGGGACTACAGATACGCAGTATTTT
>-|TRBV7-2|TRBJ1-2|many
CASSAKGHQYTF
TGTGCCAGCAGCGCCAAGGGACACCAATACACCTTC
>TRBD1|TRBV29-1|TRBJ1-4|few
CSVEGQGANEKLFF
TGCAGCGTTGAGGGACAGGGGGCTAATGAAAAACTGTTTTTT
>-|TRBV9|TRBJ1-6|-
CASSPLDSPDTLHF
TGTGCCAGCAGCCCCCTGGACAGCCCTGATACCCTCCACTTT
>-|TRBV7-3|TRBJ1-1|-
CASSLSRISPAGTEAFF
TGTGCCAGCAGCTTATCAAGGATCTCACCCGCAGGCACTGAAGCTTTCTTT
>-|TRBV5-1|TRBJ1-6|-
CAGSRTSQGNSPLHF
TGCGCCGGCAGCAGGACGTCACAGGGAAATTCACCCCTCCACTTT
>-|TRBV28|TRBJ2-7|few
CASSISQDRNSYEQYF
TGTGCCAGCAGTATATCCCAGGACAGAAACTCCTACGAGCAGTACTTC
>-|TRBV20-1|TRBJ2-1|few
CSASGQGVYNEQFF
TGCAGTGCTAGTGGGCAGGGAGTCTACAATGAGCAGTTCTTC
>-|TRBV3-1|TRBJ2-5|-
CASSQQAGTETQYF
TGTGCCAGCAGCCAACAAGCAGGCACAGAGACCCAGTACTTC
>TRBD2|TRBV10-3|TRBJ2-3|-
CAISVSSGGTDTQYF
TGTGCCATCAGTGTCTCTAGCGGGGGGACAGATACGCAGTATTTT
>TRBD2|TRBV7-2|TRBJ2-3|-
CASILAGTRPYF
TGTGCCAGCATACTAGCGGGGACCCGACCGTATTTT
>TRBD2|TRBV5-1|TRBJ2-7|-
CASSLGLRGLATYEQYF
TGCGCCAGCAGCTTGGGTCTACGGGGACTAGCTACCTACGAGCAGTACTTC
>-|TRBV12-3/TRBV12-4|TRBJ1-1|few
CASHIGGGTEAFF
TGTGCCAGCCACATTGGCGGGGGGACTGAAGCTTTCTTT
>-|TRBV28|TRBJ2-7|-
CASSFETEVYEQYF
TGTGCCAGCAGTTTTGAGACAGAGGTCTACGAGCAGTACTTC
>TRBD1|TRBV7-2|TRBJ1-2|few
CASRFGQGEGYTF
TGTGCCAGCAGATTTGGACAGGGGGAAGGCTACACCTTC
>-|TRBV20-1|TRBJ1-4|few
CSASQLTNEKLFF
TGCAGTGCTAGCCAACTAACTAATGAAAAACTGTTTTTT
>TRBD1|TRBV5-1|TRBJ1-4|-
CASSLAPGQGGSEKLFF
TGCGCCAGCAGCTTGGCCCCCGGACAGGGCGGATCGGAAAAACTGTTTTTT
>-|TRBV3-1|TRBJ2-7|few
CASSRGTSVWEQYF
TGTGCCAGCAGCCGAGGGACAAGCGTCTGGGAGCAGTACTTC